A selection of T cell receptor beta chains follows, all from one sample in a study of CD8 T cells in Susac syndrome. TCRdb recomputed calls from the immunoSEQ multiplex PCR reads with MiXCR, one row per CDR3 protein. This table has 150,000 to 200,000 distinct CDR3 sequences, over 85% appearing once. Material for sequencing was CD4+ T cells from PBMCs. The receptors here all came from a human donor in good health. Both conserved end residues are part of each CDR3. D genes are given only for firm matches. Size is stated for part of the rows, as once, few or many counts, or as a class when the clone is expanded.

v_call,j_call,clone_size,d_call,cdr3_nt,cdr3_aa
TRBV3-1,TRBJ1-6,-,TRBD1,TGTGCCAGCAGCCCTACGACAGGGGTTAGCTCACCCCTCCACTTT,CASSPTTGVSSPLHF
TRBV4-3,TRBJ1-1,-,TRBD1,TGCGCCAGCAGCGAAATCACAGGGGTGTCGTGGGACACTGAAGCTTTCTTT,CASSEITGVSWDTEAFF
TRBV20-1,TRBJ2-1,-,TRBD1,TGCAGTGCTCGGGACAGGGTAGGGATCGGTCGTGAGCAGTTCTTC,CSARDRVGIGREQFF
TRBV20-1,TRBJ1-6,-,TRBD1,TGCAGTGCCACCGGACAGGGGCAGGGAAATTCACCCCTCCACTTT,CSATGQGQGNSPLHF
TRBV6-6,TRBJ2-5,-,-,TGTGCCAGCGCACGGGCCTCCGGGGGCGGGGAGACCCAGTACTTC,CASARASGGGETQYF
TRBV6-6,TRBJ2-7,-,-,TGTGCCAGCAGTTACGACAGTAGGAAAACCTACGAGCAGTACTTC,CASSYDSRKTYEQYF
TRBV28,TRBJ2-1,-,TRBD2,TGTGCCAGCAGTTTTAGCGGGGGGGCAAATGAGCAGTTCTTC,CASSFSGGANEQFF
TRBV30,TRBJ1-1,-,-,TGTGCCTGGAGCCTGGACTCGAACACTGAAGCTTTCTTT,CAWSLDSNTEAFF
TRBV3-1,TRBJ1-1,-,-,TGTGCCAGCAGTTTTGATACGAACACTGAAGCTTTCTTT,CASSFDTNTEAFF
TRBV3-1,TRBJ2-4,once,TRBD1,TGTGCCAGCAGCCCCGGACAGGGCCTAGCCAAAAACATTCAGTACTTC,CASSPGQGLAKNIQYF
TRBV7-9,TRBJ2-2,-,-,TGTGCCAGCAGCCCGGACTTCACCGGGGAGCTGTTTTTT,CASSPDFTGELFF
TRBV15,TRBJ2-1,-,TRBD2,TGTGCCACCAGCAGAGGGCCTAGCGGGGTGGCTGAGCAGTTCTTC,CATSRGPSGVAEQFF
TRBV4-2,TRBJ2-3,-,TRBD2,TGTGCCAGCAGCCAAGATAGAGCGGGGGGTATCGTATCGCAGTATTTT,CASSQDRAGGIVSQYF
TRBV9,TRBJ2-3,-,TRBD2,TGTGCCAGCAGCCCCCTAGCGGGGAAGGGCACAGATACGCAGTATTTT,CASSPLAGKGTDTQYF
TRBV4-3,TRBJ2-3,few,-,TGTGCCAGCAGCCAAGATACCCCAGATACGCAGTATTTT,CASSQDTPDTQYF
TRBV30,TRBJ2-3,-,-,TGTGCCTGGAGTGGTTACGGAGATACGCAGTATTTT,CAWSGYGDTQYF
TRBV6-5,TRBJ1-1,-,TRBD1,TGTGCCAGCAGCCGTTACAGGGGGCAAGAAGCTTTCTTT,CASSRYRGQEAFF
TRBV7-2,TRBJ1-6,-,TRBD1,TGTGCCAGCAGCCGGGGACAGGGAGGCTGGCCCCTCCACTTT,CASSRGQGGWPLHF
TRBV21-1,TRBJ2-1,-,-,TGTGCCAGCAGCGCCCGGACTAGCGGGAAACCCTACAATGAGCAGTTCTTC,CASSARTSGKPYNEQFF
TRBV20-1,TRBJ2-1,-,-,TGCAGTGCTAGCGAGGGATACAATGAGCAGTTCTTC,CSASEGYNEQFF
TRBV7-9,TRBJ2-5,-,TRBD2,TGTGCCACCCTTCGGGGGGAAGAGACCCAGTACTTC,CATLRGEETQYF
TRBV15,TRBJ2-5,-,-,TGTGCCACCAGCAGAGTGGGGACGGCCCAGTACTTC,CATSRVGTAQYF
TRBV12-3/TRBV12-4,TRBJ2-5,-,TRBD2,TGTGCCAGCAGTCCACGACTAGCGGGGATGGAGACCCAGTACTTC,CASSPRLAGMETQYF
TRBV7-6,TRBJ1-6,-,TRBD1,TGTGCCAGCAGCTTGAGGACAGGGGTGAATAATTCACCCCTCCACTTT,CASSLRTGVNNSPLHF
TRBV19,TRBJ2-5,once,TRBD1,TGTGCCAGTAGTATGCGACAGGGGCAAGAGACCCAGTACTTC,CASSMRQGQETQYF
TRBV5-1,TRBJ2-3,-,TRBD2,TGCGCCAGCAGCTTCGGGACTAGCGGGACCCCTAGCACAGATACGCAGTATTTT,CASSFGTSGTPSTDTQYF
TRBV29-1,TRBJ2-3,-,-,TGCAGCGTTGAATTCAGGGACACAGATACGCAGTATTTT,CSVEFRDTDTQYF
TRBV6-2/TRBV6-3,TRBJ2-1,-,TRBD2,TGTGCCAGCAGTTACTTATCCGGAACTAGCGGGAAAAATGAGCAGTTCTTC,CASSYLSGTSGKNEQFF
TRBV20-1,TRBJ2-3,once,TRBD1,TGCAGTGCTCGACCCGGGACAGGGACGAGAAGAAACACAGATACGCAGTATTTT,CSARPGTGTRRNTDTQYF
TRBV19,TRBJ2-3,-,-,TGTGCCAGTAGTAGGGACAACACAGATACGCAGTATTTT,CASSRDNTDTQYF
TRBV12-3/TRBV12-4,TRBJ1-5,-,-,TGTGCCAGCAGGACAGGTAGCAATCAGCCCCAGCATTTT,CASRTGSNQPQHF
TRBV4-3,TRBJ2-2,-,-,TGCGCCAGCAGCCAAGAACGGGCCACCGGGGAGCTGTTTTTT,CASSQERATGELFF
TRBV20-1,TRBJ1-1,once,-,TGCAGTGCTAGAGGAGTAAACGCTGAAGCTTTCTTT,CSARGVNAEAFF
TRBV12-3/TRBV12-4,TRBJ1-4,-,-,TGTGCCAGCAGTTTGGGAGACTATGAAAAACTGTTTTTT,CASSLGDYEKLFF
TRBV4-3,TRBJ2-3,-,-,TGCGCCAGCAGCCAAGTGGGTGTCGGGCCAGATACGCAGTATTTT,CASSQVGVGPDTQYF
TRBV29-1,TRBJ2-1,-,-,TGCAGCGTTGAGGGGGGGCGCTACAATGAGCAGTTCTTC,CSVEGGRYNEQFF
TRBV7-2,TRBJ2-5,-,-,TGTGCCAGCAGCTTAGGGGGGCCGGGGGCTCAAGAGACCCAGTACTTC,CASSLGGPGAQETQYF
TRBV7-3,TRBJ2-3,-,TRBD2,TGTGCCAGCAGCCCTAGCGGGCTCCTAGATACGCAGTATTTT,CASSPSGLLDTQYF
TRBV29-1,TRBJ1-1,-,-,TGCAGCGTCGCACGACGGGAGATTGTTGGAGCTTTCTTT,CSVARREIVGAFF
TRBV12-3/TRBV12-4,TRBJ1-2,few,-,TGTGCCAGCACTCCCCCGGACCATGGCTACACTTTC,CASTPPDHGYTF
TRBV20-1,TRBJ2-1,-,TRBD1,TGCAGTGCTAGAGTACAGGGGGACGCCAATGAGCAGTTCTTC,CSARVQGDANEQFF
TRBV4-2,TRBJ2-5,-,TRBD1,TGTGCCAGCAGCCAAGGGGGACAGGGAGAGACCCAGTACTTC,CASSQGGQGETQYF